What follows are 13 T cell receptor beta chains derived from one specimen sequenced in a study of cytomegalovirus exposure and HLA in healthy donors (TCRdb year 2017). The library was prepared using the immunoSEQ multiplex PCR assay. The multiplex PCR relied on a mix of 60 forward primers for TCR Vbeta segments and 13 reverse primers for TCR Jbeta segments. This immuneACCESS table, as held by TCRdb, lists in-frame sequences with V and J called but not all clones. Of the missing ones, under half trace to an unresolved V gene in checked studies; the others have no known cause. For this sample the table gives roughly 100,000 clones, of which over 60% were detected only once. More than 8% of the sample is held by the ten biggest clonotypes. The material sequenced was PBMCs. The receptor source for this set is a man aged 35-49 years in good health and CMV-seropositive.

CDR3 DNA sequence: TGCAGCGTTGAAGACACTAGCGGGAGGAAGAATGAGCAGTTCTTC. Translating gives CSVEDTSGRKNEQFF. The chain combines TRBV29-1 with TRBJ2-1; 12 nucleotides align to TRBD2. V shed 0 bases and J 7 bases; nucleotides not matched to a gene: 4. There are 15 residues in the CDR3. Germline V lookup: CDR1 SQVTM, CDR2 ANQGSEA.

The chain joins TRBV27 to TRBJ2-3, with 7 positions matching TRBD1. The CDR3 sequence is 15 residues long. Germline V gene lookup returns CDR1 MNHEY and CDR2 SMNVEV (reference sequence). After removal of 5 bases from V and 0 bases from J, the junction contained 5 bases not matched to a gene. The CDR3 sequence: CASSPGQPSTDTQYF. The CDR3 coding sequence is TGTGCCAGCAGTCCGGGACAGCCTAGCACAGATACGCAGTATTTT.

The CDR3 loop reads CASIDGQGGSEAFF. CDR3 DNA sequence: TGTGCCAGCATTGACGGGCAGGGGGGATCTGAAGCTTTCTTT. This sequence joins TRBV6-1 and TRBJ1-1; 7 nucleotides match TRBD1. With 7 bases clipped from V and 6 bases from J, the junction kept 11 bases outside the gene matches. CDR1 and CDR2 from the germline V gene are MNHNS and SASEGT. The CDR3 is made up of 14 amino acids.

This clone has just a few counts. The V gene is TRBV18, the J gene TRBJ1-5; TRBD1 matches 10 bases. CDR1 is KGHSH, CDR2 LQKENI, per germline. The ends lost 3 bases at V and 6 bases at J; junction bases unmatched: 5. The CDR3 loop spans 15 amino acids. For the CDR3, the DNA is TGTGCCAGCTCACCTGACAGGGGGCAGGGTCAGCCCCAGCATTTT. Protein sequence: CASSPDRGQGQPQHF.

This sequence joins TRBV18 and TRBJ2-3; 8 bases match TRBD2. The CDR3 contains 16 residues. The V and J ends lost 1 base and 2 bases, in that order; junction bases with no gene match: 5. Germline V gene lookup returns CDR1 KGHSH and CDR2 LQKENI. Here the CDR3 DNA reads TGTGCCAGCTCACCACAGCGGGGGAGCTCCACAGATACGCAGTATTTT. It translates to CASSPQRGSSTDTQYF. The whole variable domain, filled in from reference TRBV18 and TRBJ2-3, reads NAGVMQNPRHLVRRRGQEARLRCSPMKGHSHVYWYRQLPEEGLKFMVYLQKENIIDESGMPKERFSAEFPKEGPSILRIQQVVRGDSAAYFCASSPQRGSSTDTQYFGPGTRLTVL.

In this sample, this clone turned up once. The chain carries TRBV6-6 and TRBJ2-3; 8 bases map to TRBD1. Germline V gene lookup returns CDR1 MNHNY and CDR2 SVGAGI (reference sequence). Germline trimming cut 4 bases from V and 2 bases from J; bases unmatched to any gene: 5. The CDR3 has 15 residues. The CDR3 protein is CASSSSGGHTDTQYF. In DNA form, the CDR3 reads TGTGCCAGCAGTTCATCAGGGGGCCACACAGATACGCAGTATTTT.

This chain links TRBV25-1 with TRBJ2-7, with TRBD2 matching over 10 bases. The CDR3 runs 16 residues. V gave up 2 bases and J gave up 0 bases; unmatched junction bases: 4. Germline CDR1 and CDR2: MGHDK and SYGVNS. CDR3 sequence: CASSERASGSSYEQYF. CDR3 in DNA: TGTGCCAGCAGTGAACGGGCTAGCGGGAGCTCCTACGAGCAGTACTTC.

CDR3 in amino acids: CSVELTSGEQFF. The CDR3 DNA reads as TGCAGCGTTGAGCTGACTAGTGGAGAGCAGTTCTTC. V is TRBV29-1 and J is TRBJ2-1; a weak D match, TRBD2 (6 bases). The germline V gene has CDR1 SQVTM and CDR2 ANQGSEA. This CDR3 comprises 12 residues. With 3 bases removed from V and 10 bases from J, the gap between germline ends came to 13 bases.

This chain joins TRBV27 and TRBJ2-3, with 11 bases matching TRBD2. Per the germline V gene, CDR1 is MNHEY and CDR2 is SMNVEV (reference sequence). This CDR3 region has 16 residues. Trimming at V came to 3 bases and at J to 7 bases, leaving 9 bases not matched to a gene. CDR3 nucleotides: TGTGCCAGCAGTTTCGGCGAAACTAGCGGGAGTTATACGCAGTATTTT. Translated, it gives CASSFGETSGSYTQYF.

This clone has a single count. The chain joins TRBV6-5 to TRBJ1-1; TRBD1 might be the D (5 bases). CDR1 is MNHEY and CDR2 is SVGAGI in the germline V gene. This CDR3 has 15 amino acids. With 7 bases removed from V and 3 bases from J, the gap between germline ends came to 18 bases. DNA for the CDR3: TGTGCCAGCACTACCGGGGGGTTGGGGCACACTGAAGCTTTCTTT. This codes for CASTTGGLGHTEAFF.

The V and J genes are TRBV5-1 and TRBJ1-2, with D unresolved. The CDR3 is made up of 13 amino acids. Germline assignment: CDR1 SGHRS and CDR2 YFSETQ. Trimming removed 4 bases from V and 5 bases from J, with 12 bases in between. This CDR3 is CASSRGEIYGYTF. The DNA of the CDR3 is TGCGCCAGCAGCCGCGGGGAGATTTATGGCTACACCTTC.

The chain uses TRBV29-1 and TRBJ2-2, with 7 bases fitting TRBD1. This CDR3 comprises 14 residues. Trimming took 6 bases from V and 0 from J; bases not matched to a gene: 4. Germline loops: CDR1 SQVTM, CDR2 ANQGSEA. The CDR3 sequence is CSVSGTANTGELFF. The DNA for the CDR3 is TGCAGCGTATCGGGGACAGCGAACACCGGGGAGCTGTTTTTT.

The chain employs TRBV6-5 and TRBJ2-1; D might be TRBD1 (6 bases). The germline V gene encodes CDR1 MNHEY and CDR2 SVGAGI. This CDR3 has 14 amino acids. Trimming stripped 6 bases from V and 4 bases from J, with 13 bases between. CDR3 DNA: TGTGCCAGCAGGGGGCAGGGGTGGTACAATGAGCAGTTCTTC. It yields the protein CASRGQGWYNEQFF.